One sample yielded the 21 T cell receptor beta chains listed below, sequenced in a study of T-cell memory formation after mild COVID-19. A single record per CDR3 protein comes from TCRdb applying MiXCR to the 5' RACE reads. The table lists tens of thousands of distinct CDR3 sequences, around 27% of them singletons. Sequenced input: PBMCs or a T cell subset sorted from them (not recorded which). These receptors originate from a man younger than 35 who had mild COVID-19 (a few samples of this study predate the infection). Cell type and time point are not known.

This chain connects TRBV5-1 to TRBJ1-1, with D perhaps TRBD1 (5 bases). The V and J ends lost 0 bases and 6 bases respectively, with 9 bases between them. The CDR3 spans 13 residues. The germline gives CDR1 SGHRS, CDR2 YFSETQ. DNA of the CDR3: TGCGCCAGCAGCTTGGAAGGGGATGCTGAAGCTTTCTTT. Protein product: CASSLEGDAEAFF.

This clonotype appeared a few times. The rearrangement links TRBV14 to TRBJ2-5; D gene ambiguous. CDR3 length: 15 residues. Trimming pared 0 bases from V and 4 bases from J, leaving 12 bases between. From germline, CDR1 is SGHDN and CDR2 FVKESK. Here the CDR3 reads CASSQEETVGETQYF. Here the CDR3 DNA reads TGTGCCAGCAGCCAAGAAGAAACCGTCGGAGAGACCCAGTACTTC.

The CDR3 protein is CASSQANRGRAYEQYV. CDR3 DNA: TGTGCCAGCAGCCAAGCAAACAGGGGTAGGGCCTACGAGCAGTACGTC. The chain uses TRBV3-2 and TRBJ2-7; the D call TRBD1 from the table was never checked on the DNA. TRBV3-2 is given as a pseudogene. The CDR3 sequence is 16 residues long.

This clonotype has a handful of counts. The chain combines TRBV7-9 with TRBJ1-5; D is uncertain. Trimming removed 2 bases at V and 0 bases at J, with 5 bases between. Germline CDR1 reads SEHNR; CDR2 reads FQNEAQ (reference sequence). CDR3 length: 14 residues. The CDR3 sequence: CASSLSNSNQPQHF. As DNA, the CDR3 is TGTGCCAGCAGCTTATCCAATAGCAATCAGCCCCAGCATTTT.

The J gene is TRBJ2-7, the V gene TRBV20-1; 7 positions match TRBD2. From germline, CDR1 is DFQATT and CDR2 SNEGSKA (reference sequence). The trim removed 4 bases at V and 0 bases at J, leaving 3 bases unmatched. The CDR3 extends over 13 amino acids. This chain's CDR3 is CSATSSGSYEQYF. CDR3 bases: TGCAGTGCTACCTCTAGCGGCTCCTACGAGCAGTACTTC.

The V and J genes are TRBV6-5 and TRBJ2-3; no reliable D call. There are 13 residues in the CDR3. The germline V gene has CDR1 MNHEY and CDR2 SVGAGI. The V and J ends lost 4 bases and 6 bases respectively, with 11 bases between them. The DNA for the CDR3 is TGTGCCAGCAGTTCCTACAGTTTGGATACGCAGTATTTT. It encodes CASSSYSLDTQYF.

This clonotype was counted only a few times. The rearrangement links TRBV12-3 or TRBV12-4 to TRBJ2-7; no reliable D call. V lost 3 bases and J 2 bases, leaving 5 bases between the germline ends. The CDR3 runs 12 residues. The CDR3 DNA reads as TGTGCCAGCAGTTTTCTCCCCTACGAGCAGTACTTC. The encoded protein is CASSFLPYEQYF.

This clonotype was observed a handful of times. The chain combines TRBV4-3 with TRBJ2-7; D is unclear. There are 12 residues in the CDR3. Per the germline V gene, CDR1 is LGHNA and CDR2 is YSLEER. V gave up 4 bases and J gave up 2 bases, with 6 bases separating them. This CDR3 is CASSRVPYEQYF. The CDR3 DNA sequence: TGCGCCAGCAGCCGAGTCCCCTACGAGCAGTACTTC.

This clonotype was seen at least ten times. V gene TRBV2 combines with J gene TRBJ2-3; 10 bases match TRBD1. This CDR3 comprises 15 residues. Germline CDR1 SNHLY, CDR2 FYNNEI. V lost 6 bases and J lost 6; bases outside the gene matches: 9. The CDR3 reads CASRGDRGSGDTQYF. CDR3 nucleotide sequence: TGTGCCAGCAGGGGGGACAGGGGATCCGGGGATACGCAGTATTTT.

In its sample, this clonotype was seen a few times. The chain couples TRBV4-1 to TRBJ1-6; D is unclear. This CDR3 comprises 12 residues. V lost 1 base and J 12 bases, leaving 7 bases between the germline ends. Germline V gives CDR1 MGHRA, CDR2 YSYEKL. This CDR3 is CASSQGFRPLHF. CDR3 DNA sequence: TGCGCCAGCAGCCAAGGCTTCAGACCCCTCCACTTT.

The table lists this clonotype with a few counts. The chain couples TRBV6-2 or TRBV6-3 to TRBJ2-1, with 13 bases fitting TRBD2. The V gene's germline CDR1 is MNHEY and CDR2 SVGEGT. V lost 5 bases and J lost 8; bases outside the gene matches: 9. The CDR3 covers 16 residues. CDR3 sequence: CASSTLLAGGKDEQFF. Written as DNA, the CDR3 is TGTGCCAGCAGTACCCTACTAGCGGGGGGGAAGGATGAGCAGTTCTTC.

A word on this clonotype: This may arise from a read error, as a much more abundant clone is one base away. The CDR3 DNA reads as TGTGCCAGCAGCCAGGGGGGAGAAGGGCACAATGAGCAGTTCTTC. Translating it yields CASSQGGEGHNEQFF. The rearrangement joins TRBV3-1 to TRBJ2-1; a weak D match, TRBD2 (6 bases). Deletions cut 3 bases from V and 5 bases from J, with 14 bases between. This CDR3 has 15 residues. CDR1 is LGHDT, CDR2 YNNKEL, per germline (reference sequence).

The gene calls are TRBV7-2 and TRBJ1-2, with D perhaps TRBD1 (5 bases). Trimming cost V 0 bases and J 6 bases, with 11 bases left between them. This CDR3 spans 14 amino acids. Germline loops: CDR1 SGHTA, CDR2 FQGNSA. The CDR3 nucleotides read TGTGCCAGCAGCTTAGCTTTGGCAGGGAATGGCTACACCTTC. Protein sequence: CASSLALAGNGYTF. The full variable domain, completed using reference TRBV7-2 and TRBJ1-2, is GAGVSQSPSNKVTEKGKDVELRCDPISGHTALYWYRQSLGQGLEFLIYFQGNSAPDKSGLPSDRFSAERTGGSVSTLTIQRTQQEDSAVYLCASSLALAGNGYTFGSGTRLTVV.

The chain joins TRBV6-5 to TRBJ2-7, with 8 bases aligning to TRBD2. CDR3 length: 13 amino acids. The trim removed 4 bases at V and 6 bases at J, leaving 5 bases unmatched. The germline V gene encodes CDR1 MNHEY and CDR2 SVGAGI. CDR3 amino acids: CASSSGTSGEQYV. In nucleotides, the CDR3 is TGTGCCAGCAGTTCTGGGACTAGTGGCGAGCAGTACGTC.

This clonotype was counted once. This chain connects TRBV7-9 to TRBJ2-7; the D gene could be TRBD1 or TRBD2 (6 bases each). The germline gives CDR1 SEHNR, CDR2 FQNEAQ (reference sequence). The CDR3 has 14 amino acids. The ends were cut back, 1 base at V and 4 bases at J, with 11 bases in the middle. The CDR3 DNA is TGTGCCAGCAGCTTAGACGGGGGCGGGTACGAGCAGTACGTC. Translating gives CASSLDGGGYEQYV.

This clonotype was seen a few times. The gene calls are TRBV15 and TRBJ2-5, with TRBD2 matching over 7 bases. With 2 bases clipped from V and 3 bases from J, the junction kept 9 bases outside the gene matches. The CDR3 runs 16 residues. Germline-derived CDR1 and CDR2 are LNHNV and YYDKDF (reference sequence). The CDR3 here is CATSRNQHAGEETQYF. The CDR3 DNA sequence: TGTGCCACCAGCAGAAACCAACATGCGGGGGAAGAGACCCAGTACTTC.

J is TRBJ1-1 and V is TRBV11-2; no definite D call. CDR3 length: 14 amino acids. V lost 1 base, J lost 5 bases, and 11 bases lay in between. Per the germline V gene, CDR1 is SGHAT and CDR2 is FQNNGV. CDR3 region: CASSLVKGWTEAFF. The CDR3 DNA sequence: TGTGCCAGCAGCTTAGTCAAGGGATGGACTGAAGCTTTCTTT.

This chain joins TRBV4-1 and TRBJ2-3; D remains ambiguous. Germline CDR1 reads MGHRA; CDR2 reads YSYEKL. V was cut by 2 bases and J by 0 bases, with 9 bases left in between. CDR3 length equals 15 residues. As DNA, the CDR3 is TGCGCCAGCAGCCAAAGTGCGGTTAGCACAGATACGCAGTATTTT. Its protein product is CASSQSAVSTDTQYF.

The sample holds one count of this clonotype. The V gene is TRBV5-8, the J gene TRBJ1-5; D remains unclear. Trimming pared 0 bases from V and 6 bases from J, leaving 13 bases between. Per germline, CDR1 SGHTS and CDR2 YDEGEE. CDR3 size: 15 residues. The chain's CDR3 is CASSLAYAGGQPQHF. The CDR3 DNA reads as TGTGCCAGCAGCTTGGCCTACGCAGGCGGTCAGCCCCAGCATTTT.

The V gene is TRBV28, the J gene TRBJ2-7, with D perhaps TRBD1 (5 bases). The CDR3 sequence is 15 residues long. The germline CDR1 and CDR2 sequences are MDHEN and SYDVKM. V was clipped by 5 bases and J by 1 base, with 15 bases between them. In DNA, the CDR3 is TGTGCCAGCAGTCCTACACCCCAGGGATCCTACGAGCAGTACGTC. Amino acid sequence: CASSPTPQGSYEQYV.

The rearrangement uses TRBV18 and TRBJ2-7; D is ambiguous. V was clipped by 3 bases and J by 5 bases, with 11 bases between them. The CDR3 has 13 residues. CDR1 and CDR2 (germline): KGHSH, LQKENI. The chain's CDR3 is CASSPSSQNEQYF. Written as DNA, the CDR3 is TGTGCCAGCTCACCCTCCAGTCAGAACGAGCAGTACTTC.